This is a list of T cell receptor beta chains from one sample in a study of beta chain features in type 1 diabetes. Assay used: immunoSEQ multiplex PCR; TCRdb lists only in-frame clones, some missing. The table includes about 180,000 clones, about 13% detected once. The material sequenced was central memory CD4+ T cells from blood. These TCRs come from a young woman in good health. CDR3s include the opening cysteine and the closing phenylalanine or tryptophan. Fields, in order: V gene, J gene, CDR3 protein.

v_gene: TRBV4-1
j_gene: TRBJ2-5
CDR3aa: CASSPRLEQETQYF

v_gene: TRBV27
j_gene: TRBJ2-7
CDR3aa: CASSREGSYEQYF

v_gene: TRBV28
j_gene: TRBJ1-5
CDR3aa: CASSLGTGVSPQHF

v_gene: TRBV6-1
j_gene: TRBJ2-6
CDR3aa: CASRAGGSGANVLTF

v_gene: TRBV5-5
j_gene: TRBJ2-1
CDR3aa: CASSPYSGSGNEQFF

v_gene: TRBV30
j_gene: TRBJ1-1
CDR3aa: CAWSAQGQKKMKF

v_gene: TRBV6-6
j_gene: TRBJ2-7
CDR3aa: CASSAVGGVSYEQYF

v_gene: TRBV27
j_gene: TRBJ2-5
CDR3aa: CASSLAGGMKTQYF

v_gene: TRBV11-2
j_gene: TRBJ2-5
CDR3aa: CASSDGQGVRVGETQYF

v_gene: TRBV5-1
j_gene: TRBJ2-5
CDR3aa: CASSRGSAEETQYF

v_gene: TRBV7-2
j_gene: TRBJ1-1
CDR3aa: CASSLRPGQGRYTEAFF

v_gene: TRBV29-1
j_gene: TRBJ1-5
CDR3aa: CSVALNGGPNSNQPQHF

v_gene: TRBV30
j_gene: TRBJ2-7
CDR3aa: CAWSARVGGEQYF

v_gene: TRBV9
j_gene: TRBJ1-2
CDR3aa: CASSVAMSNYGYTF

v_gene: TRBV14
j_gene: TRBJ2-5
CDR3aa: CASSQRTSAAETQYF

v_gene: TRBV7-9
j_gene: TRBJ1-1
CDR3aa: CASRGQGSNTEAFF

v_gene: TRBV9
j_gene: TRBJ2-1
CDR3aa: CASSALTGYNEQFF

v_gene: TRBV27
j_gene: TRBJ2-6
CDR3aa: CASSSFWDRGLSGANVLTF

v_gene: TRBV2
j_gene: TRBJ1-5
CDR3aa: CASRLEGQPQHF

v_gene: TRBV4-1
j_gene: TRBJ2-4
CDR3aa: CASSQDGASVVNIQYF

v_gene: TRBV4-3
j_gene: TRBJ1-2
CDR3aa: CASSRSTRAEVGIF